This TCR beta chain was recorded in a study of cytomegalovirus exposure and HLA in healthy donors. V was shortened by 1 base and J by 9 bases, with 17 bases between the two germline ends. CDR1 and CDR2 (germline): SGHVS, FNYEAQ. This CDR3 spans 15 amino acids. Turning to this clone: As yet, its antigen is unknown.

At sampling all donors were nominally healthy, likely with unrecorded immune exposures. PCR employed 60 Vbeta and 13 Jbeta primers. TCRdb keeps only in-frame clones here, not all; method: immunoSEQ multiplex PCR. The table records fewer than 150,000 clones, around 63% of them present only once. Broader study findings: CMV serostatus was the sole immune exposure data available. The study flagged about 160 TCR beta chains as cytomegalovirus-associated.

Sequenced sample: PBMCs. This chain links TRBV7-6 with TRBJ2-3; perhaps TRBD2 as D (5 bases). The sequence was obtained from a human donor in good health. The CDR3 loop reads CASSLDGLGGSTQYF. CDR3 nucleotide sequence: TGTGCCAGCAGCTTAGACGGGTTAGGAGGCTCGACGCAGTATTTT.